Below are 20 T cell receptor beta chains sequenced from a single sample in a study of T cells in Graves' hyperthyroidism and ophthalmopathy. Template material for amplifying TCR beta CDR3 regions consisted of RNA transcripts. First-round RT-PCR targeting the TCR CDR3 was performed with the HTBI primer set. From the multiplex PCR reads, TCRdb called clonotypes with MiXCR, one entry per CDR3 protein. The repertoire holds about 480,000 distinct CDR3 sequences, approximately 23% seen once, with approximately 54% in the top ten. The sequenced sample consisted of blood. Receptors were obtained from a woman between 65 and 79 years old with Graves' ophthalmopathy.

The J gene is TRBJ2-3, the V gene TRBV6-1, with 9 bases lining up with TRBD1. The CDR3 spans 14 residues. Germline assignment: CDR1 MNHNS and CDR2 SASEGT. Trimming took 4 bases from V and 6 from J; bases not matched to a gene: 5. For the CDR3, the DNA is TGTGCCAGCAGTGGAACAGGGGGCCGGGATACGCAGTATTTT. Residues: CASSGTGGRDTQYF.

The chain carries TRBV7-2 and TRBJ1-5, with 9 bases identical to TRBD1. The V gene end was trimmed by 0 bases and the J gene end by 5 bases; junction bases not matched to a gene: 2. This CDR3 has 15 amino acids. Per germline, CDR1 SGHTA and CDR2 FQGNSA. CDR3 sequence (DNA): TGTGCCAGCAGCTTAGCCGGGACAGGGTATCAGCCCCAGCATTTT. It is translated as CASSLAGTGYQPQHF.

The table lists this clonotype with a few counts. The chain joins TRBV10-1 to TRBJ1-1; D is unresolved. Trimming took 6 bases from V and 0 from J, leaving 8 bases between them. The germline CDR1 and CDR2 sequences are WNHNN and SYGVQD (reference sequence). The CDR3 loop spans 13 amino acids. The DNA of the CDR3 is TGCGCCAGCAGACGGAAAATGAACACTGAAGCTTTCTTT. Its translation: CASRRKMNTEAFF.

This clonotype turned up a few times. This chain links TRBV29-1 with TRBJ2-7; D not certain. Trimming took off 3 bases at V and 1 base at J, with 13 bases between the two ends. Germline V gene data show CDR1 as SQVTM and CDR2 as ANQGSEA. This CDR3 region has 14 residues. CDR3 sequence (DNA): TGCAGCGTTGAGACCGCTGAAAAATCCTACGAGCAGTACTTC. It encodes CSVETAEKSYEQYF.

Ten or more counts support this clonotype. CDR3 amino acids: CASSFSGRAVNEQFF. CDR3 in DNA: TGTGCCAGCAGCTTTAGCGGGAGGGCCGTAAATGAGCAGTTCTTC. This chain connects TRBV11-2 to TRBJ2-1, with 11 bases matching TRBD2. The CDR3 is 15 residues long. Germline CDR1 and CDR2: SGHAT and FQNNGV. Losses at the gene ends were 3 bases for V and 7 bases for J; bases not matched to a gene: 5.

The chain carries TRBV2 and TRBJ2-3; D not resolved. Germline V gives CDR1 SNHLY, CDR2 FYNNEI. The CDR3 extends over 13 amino acids. V dropped 6 bases and J dropped 4 bases, with 11 bases sitting between them. This CDR3 is CASRKAPPDTQYF. CDR3 bases: TGTGCCAGCAGAAAGGCCCCCCCAGATACGCAGTATTTT.

This clonotype has more than one count but fewer than ten. The chain is built from TRBV24-1 and TRBJ2-2, with D unresolved. The V end was cut by 3 bases, the J end by 4 bases, with 14 bases between. CDR3 length: 16 residues. The germline V gene has CDR1 KGHDR and CDR2 SFDVKD. CDR3 nucleotides: TGTGCCACCAGTGATGTCCCGGGTCTGGGCACCGGGGAGCTGTTTTTT. It yields the protein CATSDVPGLGTGELFF.

This clonotype has only a few counts. The V call is TRBV5-1, the J call TRBJ1-2; D remains unclear. With 4 bases removed from V and 3 bases from J, the gap between germline ends came to 10 bases. The CDR3 totals 13 residues. Germline V gives CDR1 SGHRS, CDR2 YFSETQ. The CDR3 reads CASSHGQDYGYTF. Written as DNA, the CDR3 is TGCGCCAGCAGCCATGGGCAGGACTATGGCTACACCTTC. Full variable domain (rest looked up from reference TRBV5-1 and TRBJ1-2): KAGVTQTPRYLIKTRGQQVTLSCSPISGHRSVSWYQQTPGQGLQFLFEYFSETQRNKGNFPGRFSGRQFSNSRSEMNVSTLELGDSALYLCASSHGQDYGYTFGSGTRLTVV.

In this sample, this clonotype turned up a few times. The CDR3 here is CASSQGTDSNQPQHF. CDR3 bases: TGTGCCAGCAGCCAAGGGACAGATAGCAATCAGCCCCAGCATTTT. The chain links TRBV3-1 to TRBJ1-5, with a tentative D call TRBD1 (6 bases). Trimming left V 1 base short and J 0 bases short, with 7 bases between. This CDR3 is 15 amino acids long. Germline V gene sequence: CDR1 LGHDT, CDR2 YNNKEL (reference sequence).

Only a few counts were recorded for this clonotype. The DNA for the CDR3 is TGTGCCAGCAGCTTAGAGTACGGACCGGGGTACGAGCAGTACTTC. Its protein product is CASSLEYGPGYEQYF. The chain uses TRBV11-2 and TRBJ2-7; tentatively, D is TRBD2 (5 bases). The V end was cut by 0 bases, the J end by 4 bases, with 13 bases between. Germline V gene sequence: CDR1 SGHAT, CDR2 FQNNGV. The CDR3 is 15 amino acids.

This clonotype was counted only a few times. The chain has TRBV5-1 and TRBJ2-7; a weak D match, TRBD2 (5 bases). Trimming left V 0 bases short and J 1 base short, with 8 bases between. Germline-derived CDR1 and CDR2 are SGHRS and YFSETQ. This CDR3 region has 14 residues. The CDR3 protein is CASSLEGLSYEQYF. CDR3 sequence (DNA): TGCGCCAGCAGCTTGGAAGGACTGTCCTACGAGCAGTACTTC.

This clonotype was seen a handful of times. CDR3 coding DNA: TGCAGTGCTCTATGGGGGGGTTCCTACGAGCAGTACTTC. Translation: CSALWGGSYEQYF. This chain uses TRBV20-1 with TRBJ2-7; 7 bases match TRBD2. V dropped 5 bases and J dropped 1; count of bases not matched to a gene: 5. Germline V gene sequence: CDR1 DFQATT, CDR2 SNEGSKA (reference sequence). CDR3 length equals 13 residues.

The rearrangement uses TRBV20-1 and TRBJ2-3; TRBD2 aligns across 13 bases. Trimming removed 7 bases from V and 1 base from J; junction bases left unmatched: 11. The CDR3 has 17 residues. Germline values: CDR1 DFQATT, CDR2 SNEGSKA (reference sequence). The CDR3 nucleotides are TGCAGTGTAGGACAGGGACTAGCGGGGCGGGGCACAGATACGCAGTATTTT. It is translated as CSVGQGLAGRGTDTQYF.

This clonotype was counted only a few times. The chain combines TRBV19 with TRBJ1-5; D is uncertain. Per the germline V gene, CDR1 is LNHDA and CDR2 is SQIVND (reference sequence). This CDR3 spans 16 amino acids. V lost 4 bases and J lost 1, with 14 bases in between. CDR3 sequence (DNA): TGTGCCAGTAGTAAAAGGAGGAACCTGAGCAATCAGCCCCAGCATTTT. This codes for CASSKRRNLSNQPQHF.

This clonotype was observed at least ten times. The CDR3 reads CASSDRGTHYEQYF. The CDR3 DNA reads as TGTGCCAGCAGTGACCGCGGGACACACTACGAGCAGTACTTC. The chain is built from TRBV6-1 and TRBJ2-7; D assignment may be TRBD1 or TRBD2 (6 bases each). Trimming shortened V by 3 bases and J by 3 bases, and 12 bases separated the two germline ends. Looked up from germline, CDR1 is MNHNS and CDR2 is SASEGT. CDR3 size: 14 residues.

This chain joins TRBV7-3 and TRBJ2-3, with D unclear. Germline assignment: CDR1 SGHTA and CDR2 FQGTGA. The V end was cut by 1 base, the J end by 3 bases, with 8 bases between. The length of the CDR3 is 14 residues. CDR3 protein: CASSLSHPTDTQYF. The DNA of the CDR3 is TGTGCCAGCAGCTTAAGTCACCCAACAGATACGCAGTATTTT.

This clonotype was detected only a few times. The V call is TRBV27, the J call TRBJ2-3; no firm D call. The CDR3 spans 9 residues. Germline V gene data show CDR1 as MNHEY and CDR2 as SMNVEV (reference sequence). V was cut by 9 bases and J by 3 bases, with 1 base left in between. The CDR3 DNA follows: TGTGCCAGTACAGATACGCAGTATTTT. Translating gives CASTDTQYF.

This clonotype was seen only a few times. V usage is TRBV27 and J usage is TRBJ2-3; 7 bases agree with TRBD2. The CDR3 consists of 15 residues. Germline values: CDR1 MNHEY, CDR2 SMNVEV (reference sequence). The junction had 10 bases not matched to a gene; V was cut back by 7 bases and J by 3 bases. CDR3 region: CASNVGGPGTDTQYF. For the CDR3, the DNA is TGTGCCAGCAACGTGGGAGGGCCGGGAACAGATACGCAGTATTTT.

The chain has TRBV28 and TRBJ1-5, with D tentatively TRBD1 (6 bases). The CDR3 is 14 residues long. V lost 7 bases and J lost 4, with 14 bases in between. The germline V gene has CDR1 MDHEN and CDR2 SYDVKM. CDR3 in amino acids: CASTLGGLNQPQHF. The CDR3 nucleotides are TGTGCCAGCACCCTAGGGGGGCTTAATCAGCCCCAGCATTTT.

In its sample, this clonotype was seen a few times. This rearrangement joins TRBV19 to TRBJ1-5; no firm D call. Germline values: CDR1 LNHDA, CDR2 SQIVND (reference sequence). This CDR3 contains 14 residues. V was pared by 5 bases and J by 4 bases, with 12 bases between. CDR3 DNA: TGTGCCAGTAGTCGCTTGACTGGGAATCAGCCCCAGCATTTT. Translating it yields CASSRLTGNQPQHF.